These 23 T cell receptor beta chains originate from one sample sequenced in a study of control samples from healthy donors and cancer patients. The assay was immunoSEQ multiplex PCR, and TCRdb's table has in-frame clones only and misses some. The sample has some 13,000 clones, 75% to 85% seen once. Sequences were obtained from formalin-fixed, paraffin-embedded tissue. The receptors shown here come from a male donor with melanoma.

As DNA, the CDR3 is TGTGCCAGCAGCCCACAGACAGCCTCCTACGAGCAGTACTTC. This encodes CASSPQTASYEQYF. V and J are TRBV7-8 and TRBJ2-7; D might be TRBD1 (5 bases). V shed 5 bases and J shed 0 bases, with 11 bases lying between them. CDR3 length: 14 amino acids. CDR1 and CDR2 (germline): SGHVS, FQNEAQ.

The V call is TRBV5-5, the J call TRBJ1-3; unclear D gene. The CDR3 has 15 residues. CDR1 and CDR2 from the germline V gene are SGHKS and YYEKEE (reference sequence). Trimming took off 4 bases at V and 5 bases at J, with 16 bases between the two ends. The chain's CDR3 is CASSPDPGGRNTIYF. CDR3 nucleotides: TGTGCCAGCAGCCCAGACCCTGGAGGTAGAAACACCATATATTTT.

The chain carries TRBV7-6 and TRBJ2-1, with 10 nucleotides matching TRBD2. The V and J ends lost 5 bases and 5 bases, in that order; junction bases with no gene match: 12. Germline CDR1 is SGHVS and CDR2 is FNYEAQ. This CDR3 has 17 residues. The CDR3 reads CASSILALAGENNEQFF. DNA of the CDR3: TGTGCCAGCAGCATTCTAGCCCTAGCGGGGGAGAACAATGAGCAGTTCTTC.

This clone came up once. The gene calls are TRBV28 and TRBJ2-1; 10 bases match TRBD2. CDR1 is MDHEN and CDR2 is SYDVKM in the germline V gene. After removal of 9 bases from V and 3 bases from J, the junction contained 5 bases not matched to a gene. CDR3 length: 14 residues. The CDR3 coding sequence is TGTGCCAGTTTAGCGGGGGGACTCTACAATGAGCAGTTCTTC. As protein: CASLAGGLYNEQFF. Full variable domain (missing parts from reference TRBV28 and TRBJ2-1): DVKVTQSSRYLVKRTGEKVFLECVQDMDHENMFWYRQDPGLGLRLIYFSYDVKMKEKGDIPEGYSVSREKKERFSLILESASTNQTSMYLCASLAGGLYNEQFFGPGTRLTVL.

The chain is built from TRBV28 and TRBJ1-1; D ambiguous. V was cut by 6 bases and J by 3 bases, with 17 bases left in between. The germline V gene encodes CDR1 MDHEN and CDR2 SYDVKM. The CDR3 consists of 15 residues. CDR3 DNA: TGTGCCAGCAGATCTTTCGGGGATGGTGACACTGAAGCTTTCTTT. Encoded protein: CASRSFGDGDTEAFF.

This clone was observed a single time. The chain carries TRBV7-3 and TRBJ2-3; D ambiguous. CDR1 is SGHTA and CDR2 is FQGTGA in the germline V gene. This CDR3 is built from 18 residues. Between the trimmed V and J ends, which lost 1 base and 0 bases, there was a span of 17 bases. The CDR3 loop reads CASSLKPPYMSSTDTQYF. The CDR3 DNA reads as TGTGCCAGCAGCTTAAAACCCCCCTACATGTCTAGCACAGATACGCAGTATTTT.

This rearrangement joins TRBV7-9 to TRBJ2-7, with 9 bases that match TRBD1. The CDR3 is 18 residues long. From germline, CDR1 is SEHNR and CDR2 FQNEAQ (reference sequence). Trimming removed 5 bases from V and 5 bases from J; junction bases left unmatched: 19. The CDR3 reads CASSPEGSGDRDHNEQYF. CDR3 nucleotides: TGTGCCAGCAGCCCAGAGGGGTCCGGGGACAGGGATCACAACGAGCAGTACTTC.

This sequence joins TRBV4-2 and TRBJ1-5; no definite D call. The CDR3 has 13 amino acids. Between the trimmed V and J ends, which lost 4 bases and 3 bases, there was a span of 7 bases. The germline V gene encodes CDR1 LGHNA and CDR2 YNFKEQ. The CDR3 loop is CASSLGANQPQHF. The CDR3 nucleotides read TGTGCCAGCAGCCTCGGTGCCAATCAGCCCCAGCATTTT.

In nucleotides, the CDR3 is TGTGCCAGCAGATTTTCCCCCGGGACAGGGAGCGAGCAGTACTTC. It encodes CASRFSPGTGSEQYF. V is TRBV5-5 and J is TRBJ2-7; 9 bases fit TRBD1. V lost 5 bases and J lost 6; bases outside the gene matches: 12. The CDR3 loop spans 15 amino acids. CDR1 and CDR2 from the germline V gene are SGHKS and YYEKEE (reference sequence).

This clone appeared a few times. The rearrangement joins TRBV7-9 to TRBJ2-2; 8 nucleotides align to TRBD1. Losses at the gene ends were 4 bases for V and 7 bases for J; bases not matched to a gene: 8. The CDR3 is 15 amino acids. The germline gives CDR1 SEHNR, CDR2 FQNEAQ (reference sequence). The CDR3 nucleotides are TGTGCCAGCAGCTCCCGCAGGGGGCGGGTCGGGGAGCTGTTTTTT. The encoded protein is CASSSRRGRVGELFF. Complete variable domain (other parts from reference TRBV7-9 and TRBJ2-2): DTGVSQNPRHKITKRGQNVTFRCDPISEHNRLYWYRQTLGQGPEFLTYFQNEAQLEKSRLLSDRFSAERPKGSFSTLEIQRTEQGDSAMYLCASSSRRGRVGELFFGEGSRLTVL.

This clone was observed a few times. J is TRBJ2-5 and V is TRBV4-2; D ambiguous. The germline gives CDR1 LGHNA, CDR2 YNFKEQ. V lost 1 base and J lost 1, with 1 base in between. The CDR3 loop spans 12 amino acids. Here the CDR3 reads CASSQAQETQYF. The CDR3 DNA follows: TGTGCCAGCAGCCAAGCCCAAGAGACCCAGTACTTC.

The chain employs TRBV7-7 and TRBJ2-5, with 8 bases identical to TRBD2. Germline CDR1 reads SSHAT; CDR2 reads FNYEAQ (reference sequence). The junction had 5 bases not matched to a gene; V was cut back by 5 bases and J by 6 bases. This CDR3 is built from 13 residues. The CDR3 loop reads CASSPSGGKTQYF. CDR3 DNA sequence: TGTGCCAGCAGCCCCAGCGGGGGAAAGACCCAGTACTTC.

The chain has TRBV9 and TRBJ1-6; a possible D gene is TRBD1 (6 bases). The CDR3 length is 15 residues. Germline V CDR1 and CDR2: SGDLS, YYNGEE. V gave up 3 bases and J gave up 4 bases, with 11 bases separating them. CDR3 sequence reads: CASSAQGRYNSPLHF. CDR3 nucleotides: TGTGCCAGCAGCGCACAGGGAAGGTATAATTCACCCCTCCACTTT.

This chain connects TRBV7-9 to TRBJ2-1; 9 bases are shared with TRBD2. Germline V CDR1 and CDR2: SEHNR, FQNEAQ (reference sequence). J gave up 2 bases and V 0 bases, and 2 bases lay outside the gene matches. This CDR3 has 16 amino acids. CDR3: CASSLAGGGAYNEQFF. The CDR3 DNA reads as TGTGCCAGCAGCTTAGCTGGCGGGGGGGCCTACAATGAGCAGTTCTTC.

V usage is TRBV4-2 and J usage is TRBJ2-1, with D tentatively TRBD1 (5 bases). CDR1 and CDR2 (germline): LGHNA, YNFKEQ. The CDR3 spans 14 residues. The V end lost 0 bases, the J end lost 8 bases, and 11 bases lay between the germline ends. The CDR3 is CASSQDSGKDEQFF. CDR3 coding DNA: TGTGCCAGCAGCCAAGATTCAGGGAAAGATGAGCAGTTCTTC.

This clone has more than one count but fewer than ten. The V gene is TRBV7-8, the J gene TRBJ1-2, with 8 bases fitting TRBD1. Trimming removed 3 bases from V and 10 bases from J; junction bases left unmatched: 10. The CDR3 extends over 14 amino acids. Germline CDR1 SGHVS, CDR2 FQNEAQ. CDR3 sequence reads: CASSLGRQGLDYTF. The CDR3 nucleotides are TGTGCCAGCAGCTTGGGTAGACAGGGGCTTGACTACACCTTC.

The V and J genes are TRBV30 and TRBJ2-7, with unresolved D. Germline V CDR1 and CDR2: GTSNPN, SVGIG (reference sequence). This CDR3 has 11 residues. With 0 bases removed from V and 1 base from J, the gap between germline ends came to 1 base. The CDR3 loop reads CAWSVSYEQYF. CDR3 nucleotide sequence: TGTGCCTGGAGTGTTTCCTACGAGCAGTACTTC.

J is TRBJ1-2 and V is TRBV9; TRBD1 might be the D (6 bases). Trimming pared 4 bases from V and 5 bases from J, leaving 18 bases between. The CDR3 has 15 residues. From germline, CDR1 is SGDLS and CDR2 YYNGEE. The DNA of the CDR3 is TGTGCCAGCAGCTCAAGGACAGCCCTTGGGTATGGCTACACCTTC. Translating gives CASSSRTALGYGYTF.

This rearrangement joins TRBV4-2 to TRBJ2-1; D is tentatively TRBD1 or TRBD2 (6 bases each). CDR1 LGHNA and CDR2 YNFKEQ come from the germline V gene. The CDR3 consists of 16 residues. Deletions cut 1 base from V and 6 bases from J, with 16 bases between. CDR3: CASSQVPGAMGNEQFF. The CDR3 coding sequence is TGTGCCAGCAGCCAAGTTCCGGGGGCGATGGGCAATGAGCAGTTCTTC.

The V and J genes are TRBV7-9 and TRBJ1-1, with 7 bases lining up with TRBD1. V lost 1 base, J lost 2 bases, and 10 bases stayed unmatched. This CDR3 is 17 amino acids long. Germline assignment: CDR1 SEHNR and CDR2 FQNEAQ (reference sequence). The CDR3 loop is CASSLVGRGWRNTEAFF. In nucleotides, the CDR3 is TGTGCCAGCAGCTTAGTAGGCAGGGGGTGGAGAAACACTGAAGCTTTCTTT.

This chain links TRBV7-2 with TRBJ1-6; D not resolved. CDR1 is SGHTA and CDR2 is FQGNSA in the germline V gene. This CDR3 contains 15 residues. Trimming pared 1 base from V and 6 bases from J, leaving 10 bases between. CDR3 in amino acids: CASSLGEVANSPLHF. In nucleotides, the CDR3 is TGTGCCAGCAGCTTAGGGGAGGTGGCTAATTCACCCCTCCACTTT.

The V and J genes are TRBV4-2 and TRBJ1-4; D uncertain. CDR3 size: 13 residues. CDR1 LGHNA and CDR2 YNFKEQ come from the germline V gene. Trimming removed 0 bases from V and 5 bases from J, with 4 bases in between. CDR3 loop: CASSQDPNEKLFF. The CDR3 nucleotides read TGTGCCAGCAGCCAAGATCCCAATGAAAAACTGTTTTTT.

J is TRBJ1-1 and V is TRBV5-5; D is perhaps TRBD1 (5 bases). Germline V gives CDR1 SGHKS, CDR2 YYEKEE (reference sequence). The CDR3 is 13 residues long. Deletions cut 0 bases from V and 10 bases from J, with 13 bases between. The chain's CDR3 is CASSLEYRSGAFF. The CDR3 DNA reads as TGTGCCAGCAGCTTGGAGTACAGGTCGGGAGCTTTCTTT.